A selection of T cell receptor beta chains follows, all from one sample in a study of CDR3 diversity in severe acne. A single record per CDR3 protein comes from TCRdb applying MiXCR to the PCR reads. The sample records more than 80,000 distinct CDR3 sequences, about 53% being singletons. Input material: blood. The receptors were sampled from a male donor with severe acne vulgaris. Each CDR3 is given with its conserved first and last residue. The D gene is left open where the match is weak. Part of the rows lack a size; the others show once, few, many or a class for expanded clones.

CAWRLQGNQPQHF	TGTGCCTGGAGATTACAGGGGAATCAGCCCCAGCATTTT	.	TRBD1	TRBV30	TRBJ1-5
CSVQGTVWEQYF	TGCAGCGTCCAGGGGACGGTCTGGGAGCAGTACTTC	.	.	TRBV29-1	TRBJ2-7
CATGAGVTTDTQYF	TGTGCCACGGGGGCGGGAGTCACAACAGATACGCAGTATTTT	many	.	TRBV10-3	TRBJ2-3
CASSLSQGTDTQYF	TGTGCCAGCAGCTTATCCCAAGGCACAGATACGCAGTATTTT	many	.	TRBV7-2	TRBJ2-3
CAWSVQANYGYTF	TGTGCCTGGAGTGTACAAGCTAACTATGGCTACACCTTC	many	.	TRBV30	TRBJ1-2
CASSLGQGVETQYF	TGTGCCAGCAGCTTAGGACAGGGGGTCGAGACCCAGTACTTC	many	TRBD1	TRBV11-2	TRBJ2-5
CASKGSPNYGYTF	TGTGCCAGCAAGGGGAGTCCTAACTATGGCTACACCTTC	.	.	TRBV25-1	TRBJ1-2
CAWSSSGTGALQHF	TGTGCCTGGAGCTCTTCCGGGACAGGGGCCCTCCAGCATTTT	.	TRBD1	TRBV30	TRBJ1-5
CASSPDTLGRAYEQYF	TGTGCCAGCAGCCCAGACACCCTTGGCCGAGCCTACGAGCAGTACTTC	few	.	TRBV7-8	TRBJ2-7
CASSPWAQQGDWMDTGELFF	TGTGCCAGCAGCCCCTGGGCTCAACAGGGGGACTGGATGGACACCGGGGAGCTGTTTTTT	.	TRBD1	TRBV7-2	TRBJ2-2
CASSQGSWAALEQFF	TGTGCCAGCAGCCAAGGAAGCTGGGCAGCTCTTGAGCAGTTCTTC	.	.	TRBV4-2	TRBJ2-1
CASSGRDRGDDIQYF	TGTGCCAGCAGCGGCCGGGACAGGGGAGATGACATTCAGTACTTC	few	TRBD1	TRBV28	TRBJ2-4
CASSLHGDNEQFF	TGTGCCAGCAGCTTACACGGTGACAATGAGCAGTTCTTC	many	.	TRBV7-9	TRBJ2-1
CASSVVPTDTQYF	TGTGCCAGCAGCGTAGTACCCACAGATACGCAGTATTTT	.	.	TRBV9	TRBJ2-3
CASSMTGEEKLFF	TGTGCCAGCAGCATGACAGGGGAGGAAAAACTGTTTTTT	many	TRBD1	TRBV7-9	TRBJ1-4
CASSLGGTSVSNEQFF	TGTGCCAGCAGCTTAGGGGGGACTAGCGTCAGCAATGAGCAGTTCTTC	few	TRBD2	TRBV11-2	TRBJ2-1
CASSSGEGVIF	TGTGCCAGCAGTTCCGGAGAGGGGGTCATCTTT	.	.	TRBV6-1	TRBJ1-1
CASSHHGGRASKELFF	TGTGCCAGCAGTCACCACGGGGGGCGGGCGAGCAAGGAGCTGTTTTTT	.	.	TRBV28	TRBJ2-2
CASSFYDRGPNEQYF	TGTGCCAGCAGCTTTTATGACAGGGGGCCAAACGAGCAGTACTTC	many	TRBD1	TRBV9	TRBJ2-7
CSVRDRVSDTQYF	TGCAGCGTCCGGGACAGGGTCTCAGATACGCAGTATTTT	many	TRBD1	TRBV29-1	TRBJ2-3
CASSQGGGTGELFF	TGTGCCAGCAGCCAAGGCGGGGGGACCGGGGAGCTGTTTTTT	many	TRBD2	TRBV4-2	TRBJ2-2
CSVAVRREAFF	TGCAGCGTTGCTGTTCGACGTGAAGCTTTCTTT	.	.	TRBV29-1	TRBJ1-1
CASRTGTGGLQYF	TGTGCCAGCAGAACCGGGACAGGGGGTTTGCAGTACTTC	many	TRBD1	TRBV27	TRBJ2-7
CASTRQGEANYGYTF	TGTGCCAGCACCCGACAGGGGGAGGCTAACTATGGCTACACCTTC	once	TRBD1	TRBV25-1	TRBJ1-2
CASSPPDHYNEQFF	TGTGCCAGCAGCCCTCCGGACCATTACAATGAGCAGTTCTTC	many	.	TRBV13	TRBJ2-1
CASSQDRTSGSNEQFF	TGTGCCAGCAGCCAAGATCGGACTAGCGGGAGCAATGAGCAGTTCTTC	many	TRBD2	TRBV4-2	TRBJ2-1
CASSGLAGGGGYEQYF	TGTGCCAGCAGTGGACTAGCGGGAGGGGGGGGTTACGAGCAGTACTTC	many	TRBD2	TRBV2	TRBJ2-7
CASSYSQGNTGELFF	TGTGCCAGCAGTTACTCGCAGGGGAACACCGGGGAGCTGTTTTTT	.	.	TRBV6-5	TRBJ2-2
CASSPEGQTETQYF	TGTGCCAGCAGCCCTGAGGGGCAGACGGAGACCCAGTACTTC	.	.	TRBV2	TRBJ2-5
CVSSLKSAGAISYEQYF	TGTGTTAGCAGCTTGAAGTCAGCGGGAGCTATCAGCTACGAGCAGTACTTC	.	TRBD2	TRBV7-2	TRBJ2-7
CATSRDFGETQYF	TGTGCCACCAGCAGAGATTTTGGAGAGACCCAGTACTTC	.	.	TRBV15	TRBJ2-5
CASSSTAGGRNEQFF	TGTGCCAGCAGCTCAACAGCGGGAGGGAGGAATGAGCAGTTCTTC	many	TRBD2	TRBV14	TRBJ2-1
CAGSGGNQPQHF	TGTGCCGGCAGTGGAGGGAACCAGCCCCAGCATTTT	.	.	TRBV28	TRBJ1-5
CASSVDRGRTEAFF	TGTGCCAGTAGTGTGGACAGAGGGAGGACTGAAGCTTTCTTT	few	.	TRBV19	TRBJ1-1
CASSPGAGLTRLGTDTQYF	TGTGCTAGCAGCCCTGGGGCGGGGCTTACCCGGTTGGGCACAGATACGCAGTATTTT	.	.	TRBV7-7	TRBJ2-3
CASSQVGVSASGNTIYF	TGCGCCAGCAGCCAAGTTGGGGTCTCAGCCTCTGGAAACACCATATATTTT	.	.	TRBV4-3	TRBJ1-3
CSVEGQGVGNTIYF	TGCAGCGTTGAAGGACAGGGGGTTGGAAACACCATATATTTT	.	TRBD1	TRBV29-1	TRBJ1-3
CSVEATGGGGGEQFF	TGCAGCGTAGAAGCCACAGGGGGCGGGGGGGGTGAGCAGTTCTTC	few	.	TRBV29-1	TRBJ2-1
CASSLIPLAGAYEQYF	TGCGCCAGCAGCTTGATCCCCCTAGCGGGAGCCTACGAGCAGTACTTC	few	TRBD2	TRBV5-1	TRBJ2-7
CASSSSDSGANVLTF	TGTGCCAGCAGCTCCAGTGACTCTGGGGCCAACGTCCTGACTTTC	.	.	TRBV7-3	TRBJ2-6
CASRLPRTGAYNEQFF	TGTGCCAGCAGGTTACCCCGGACAGGGGCCTACAATGAGCAGTTCTTC	few	TRBD1	TRBV7-9	TRBJ2-1
CASSEFGTDASGTGPYGYTF	TGTGCCAGCAGTGAATTCGGGACCGATGCTAGCGGGACAGGTCCCTATGGCTACACCTTC	.	TRBD1	TRBV25-1	TRBJ1-2
CASSLTGFDEQYF	TGTGCCAGCAGCTTAACAGGGTTCGATGAGCAGTATTTT	once	.	TRBV7-2	TRBJ2-3
CASSPDTDYGYTF	TGTGCCAGCAGTCCGGACACTGACTATGGCTACACCTTC	.	.	TRBV7-9	TRBJ1-2
CASRTGSGQPQHF	TGTGCCAGTAGGACAGGGTCGGGTCAGCCCCAGCATTTT	medium-sized	TRBD1	TRBV19	TRBJ1-5
CASSRRGSYNEQFF	TGTGCCAGCAGCCGCAGGGGCTCCTACAATGAGCAGTTCTTC	few	.	TRBV27	TRBJ2-1
CASTDLAGGNNEQFF	TGTGCCAGCACCGATCTAGCGGGAGGCAACAATGAGCAGTTCTTC	.	TRBD2	TRBV7-3	TRBJ2-1
CASSQDVGHGSSYNEQFF	TGTGCCAGCAGCCAAGACGTCGGCCACGGGAGCTCCTACAATGAGCAGTTCTTC	few	.	TRBV4-2	TRBJ2-1
CASSSNTRAPNTGELFF	TGTGCCAGCAGTTCGAATACAAGGGCCCCGAACACCGGGGAGCTGTTTTTT	.	.	TRBV7-3	TRBJ2-2
CASAEGNTEAFF	TGTGCCAGCGCGGAAGGGAACACTGAAGCTTTCTTT	.	.	TRBV11-2	TRBJ1-1
CATSRDLTSGTYEQYF	TGTGCCACCAGCAGAGATCTGACTAGCGGAACCTACGAGCAGTACTTC	once	TRBD2	TRBV15	TRBJ2-7
CAISKTGVSSGANVLTF	TGTGCCATCAGCAAGACAGGAGTGAGTTCTGGGGCCAACGTCCTGACTTTC	.	.	TRBV10-3	TRBJ2-6
CASSPESGATYEQYF	TGTGCCAGCAGCCCCGAAAGTGGGGCGACCTACGAGCAGTACTTC	many	.	TRBV7-9	TRBJ2-7
CATSRDPGRAGANVLTF	TGTGCCACCAGCAGAGATCCAGGGCGAGCGGGGGCCAACGTCCTGACTTTC	.	.	TRBV15	TRBJ2-6
CASSAGRTAQAYEQYF	TGTGCCAGCAGCGCGGGACGGACTGCCCAAGCCTACGAGCAGTACTTC	.	.	TRBV9	TRBJ2-7
CASSDTVGELFF	TGTGCCAGCAGCGACACGGTGGGCGAGCTGTTTTTT	.	.	TRBV6-1	TRBJ2-2
CASSATSGRSYNEQFF	TGTGCCAGTAGTGCGACTAGCGGGAGGTCCTACAATGAGCAGTTCTTC	many	TRBD2	TRBV19	TRBJ2-1
CASSLGSGGQEVYGYTF	TGTGCCAGCAGCTTAGGATCAGGGGGACAGGAGGTCTATGGCTACACCTTC	.	TRBD1	TRBV7-2	TRBJ1-2
CASSQERGGQETQYF	TGCGCCAGCAGCCAGGAGCGGGGGGGCCAGGAGACCCAGTACTTC	.	TRBD2	TRBV7-3	TRBJ2-5